One and the same sample provided the 17 T cell receptor beta chains below, sequenced in a study of blood T cell repertoires in COVID-19. The data were produced by immunoSEQ multiplex PCR, yet TCRdb's version contains in-frame clones alone and is incomplete. This table has about 310,000 clones, about nine tenths appearing once. The specimen was peripheral blood. These receptors all stem from a man aged 45-60 years with active or convalescent COVID-19.

The V and J genes are TRBV29-1 and TRBJ1-2, with D unresolved. Per germline, CDR1 SQVTM and CDR2 ANQGSEA. V was trimmed by 4 bases and J by 4 bases, leaving 10 bases between them. The CDR3 totals 12 residues. The CDR3 spells CSVGEVGYGYTF. Here the CDR3 DNA reads TGCAGCGTTGGCGAGGTTGGCTATGGCTACACCTTC.

The chain has TRBV29-1 and TRBJ2-1; TRBD1 matches at 8 bases. Germline V gives CDR1 SQVTM, CDR2 ANQGSEA. V lost 3 bases and J lost 9; bases outside the gene matches: 13. The CDR3 consists of 15 residues. CDR3 bases: TGCAGCGTTGATGCCAGGGGGCTGGGTACTGGTGAGCAGTTCTTC. This gives the protein CSVDARGLGTGEQFF.

CDR3 sequence: CASSIGQAGYNEQFF. CDR3 nucleotide sequence: TGTGCCAGCAGCATTGGACAGGCGGGCTACAATGAGCAGTTCTTC. The gene calls are TRBV6-5 and TRBJ2-1; 7 nucleotides align to TRBD1. Germline CDR1 is MNHEY and CDR2 is SVGAGI. J was trimmed by 3 bases and V by 6 bases; bases with no gene match: 8. CDR3 size: 15 residues.

This clone was counted many times. The V and J genes are TRBV30 and TRBJ1-4; possible D gene TRBD1, 5 bases. V was shortened by 0 bases and J by 6 bases, with 14 bases between the two germline ends. Germline V CDR1 and CDR2: GTSNPN, SVGIG (reference sequence). There are 15 residues in the CDR3. CDR3 bases: TGTGCCTGGAGTGTGTCAGGGCCGCCAGATGAAAAACTGTTTTTT. This translates into CAWSVSGPPDEKLFF.

The V gene is TRBV7-6, the J gene TRBJ1-4, with D possibly TRBD1 on 5 matching bases. The CDR3 spans 14 residues. The germline V gene encodes CDR1 SGHVS and CDR2 FNYEAQ. V was clipped by 5 bases and J by 0 bases, with 7 bases between them. The CDR3 nucleotides read TGTGCCAGCAGCCGGACATCAACTAATGAAAAACTGTTTTTT. It translates to CASSRTSTNEKLFF. The whole variable domain, filled in from reference TRBV7-6 and TRBJ1-4, reads GAGVSQSPRYKVTKRGQDVALRCDPISGHVSLYWYRQALGQGPEFLTYFNYEAQQDKSGLPNDRFSAERPEGSISTLTIQRTEQRDSAMYRCASSRTSTNEKLFFGSGTQLSVL.

The chain links TRBV5-1 to TRBJ1-1, with TRBD1 as a possible D gene (6 bases). Germline CDR1 reads SGHRS; CDR2 reads YFSETQ. V was shortened by 1 base and J by 5 bases, with 12 bases between the two germline ends. The CDR3 totals 14 residues. The CDR3 spells CASSLRSGETEAFF. CDR3 coding DNA: TGCGCCAGCAGCTTGAGGTCAGGGGAAACTGAAGCTTTCTTT.

The V gene is TRBV6-5, the J gene TRBJ2-1, with D possibly TRBD1 on 7 matching bases. This CDR3 contains 13 residues. CDR1 MNHEY and CDR2 SVGAGI come from the germline V gene. The V and J ends lost 2 bases and 7 bases respectively, with 9 bases between them. In nucleotides, the CDR3 is TGTGCCAGCAGTTACCCAGGGGGGAATGAGCAGTTCTTC. Translated, it gives CASSYPGGNEQFF.

This clone was seen just once. This chain connects TRBV30 to TRBJ1-6; the D is unclear. The ends were cut back, 2 bases at V and 7 bases at J, with 6 bases in the middle. This CDR3 is 12 amino acids long. Looked up from germline, CDR1 is GTSNPN and CDR2 is SVGIG (reference sequence). Here the CDR3 reads CAWSLQNSPLHF. The CDR3 DNA follows: TGTGCCTGGAGTCTCCAGAATTCACCCCTCCACTTT. Full variable domain (missing parts from reference TRBV30 and TRBJ1-6): SQTIHQWPATLVQPVGSPLSLECTVEGTSNPNLYWYRQAAGRGLQLLFYSVGIGQISSEVPQNLSASRPQDRQFILSSKKLLLSDSGFYLCAWSLQNSPLHFGNGTRLTVT.

This sequence joins TRBV9 and TRBJ1-2, with 9 bases aligning to TRBD1. The CDR3 contains 15 residues. CDR1 and CDR2 (germline): SGDLS, YYNGEE. J gave up 8 bases and V 4 bases, and 12 bases lay outside the gene matches. The CDR3 region has the DNA TGTGCCAGCAGCTCCTACACAGGGGGCAGTTTGGGCTACACCTTC. This gives the protein CASSSYTGGSLGYTF. Full variable domain (rest looked up from reference TRBV9 and TRBJ1-2): DSGVTQTPKHLITATGQRVTLRCSPRSGDLSVYWYQQSLDQGLQFLIQYYNGEERAKGNILERFSAQQFPDLHSELNLSSLELGDSALYFCASSSYTGGSLGYTFGSGTRLTVV.

In its sample, this clone was seen once. The chain is built from TRBV30 and TRBJ2-1, with D perhaps matching TRBD1 (6 bases). Trimming removed 3 bases from V and 0 bases from J, with 6 bases in between. The CDR3 spans 13 residues. The germline CDR1 and CDR2 sequences are GTSNPN and SVGIG (reference sequence). The CDR3: CAWRQGSYNEQFF. CDR3 nucleotide sequence: TGTGCCTGGAGACAGGGCTCCTACAATGAGCAGTTCTTC.

V and J are TRBV19 and TRBJ2-3; 7 positions agree with TRBD2. The CDR3 has 15 residues. Trimming removed 8 bases from V and 0 bases from J; junction bases left unmatched: 8. Germline V gene sequence: CDR1 LNHDA, CDR2 SQIVND (reference sequence). CDR3 protein: CASGLTGGSTDTQYF. In DNA, the CDR3 is TGTGCCAGTGGGTTGACGGGGGGAAGCACAGATACGCAGTATTTT.

The V and J genes are TRBV9 and TRBJ2-1, with 9 bases lining up with TRBD1. The germline V gene encodes CDR1 SGDLS and CDR2 YYNGEE. CDR3 length equals 16 residues. Trimming removed 3 bases from V and 5 bases from J; junction bases left unmatched: 9. In nucleotides, the CDR3 is TGTGCCAGCAGCGGGAAGGGACAGGGTCGCGACAATGAGCAGTTCTTC. It specifies CASSGKGQGRDNEQFF. Supplemented by reference TRBV9 and TRBJ2-1, the full variable domain reads DSGVTQTPKHLITATGQRVTLRCSPRSGDLSVYWYQQSLDQGLQFLIQYYNGEERAKGNILERFSAQQFPDLHSELNLSSLELGDSALYFCASSGKGQGRDNEQFFGPGTRLTVL.

The chain is built from TRBV10-3 and TRBJ2-3; TRBD2 aligns across 7 bases. This CDR3 spans 14 amino acids. V shed 8 bases, J shed 1 base, and the junction held 6 bases outside the gene matches. Germline V gene sequence: CDR1 ENHRY, CDR2 SYGVKD. The CDR3 loop is CAIGSGIGTDTQYF. In DNA form, the CDR3 reads TGTGCCATCGGGAGCGGGATCGGCACAGATACGCAGTATTTT.

The chain combines TRBV5-6 with TRBJ1-3; 11 bases fit TRBD1. With V trimmed by 4 bases and J by 4 bases, 4 bases remained unmatched. The CDR3 covers 15 residues. Germline V CDR1 and CDR2: SGHDT, YYEEEE. CDR3 loop: CASSNGQGAGNTIYF. DNA of the CDR3: TGTGCCAGCAGCAACGGACAGGGGGCAGGAAACACCATATATTTT. Based on the CDR3 plus reference TRBV5-6 and TRBJ1-3, the full variable domain is DAGVTQSPTHLIKTRGQQVTLRCSPKSGHDTVSWYQQALGQGPQFIFQYYEEEERQRGNFPDRFSGHQFPNYSSELNVNALLLGDSALYLCASSNGQGAGNTIYFGEGSWLTVV.

The J gene is TRBJ2-5, the V gene TRBV5-1; D is possibly TRBD2 (5 bases). The CDR3 covers 15 residues. Germline assignment: CDR1 SGHRS and CDR2 YFSETQ. V gave up 5 bases and J gave up 1 base, with 15 bases separating them. DNA for the CDR3: TGCGCCAGCAGTTTTGGAGGATCCATCCAAGAGACCCAGTACTTC. This sequence encodes CASSFGGSIQETQYF.

This sequence joins TRBV5-8 and TRBJ1-6, with 8 bases aligning to TRBD1. The V gene's germline CDR1 is SGHTS and CDR2 YDEGEE. The trim removed 0 bases at V and 7 bases at J, leaving 3 bases unmatched. The CDR3 is made up of 15 amino acids. The CDR3 nucleotides read TGTGCCAGCAGCTTGGCAGGGGGCTGGAATTCACCCCTCCACTTT. Translating gives CASSLAGGWNSPLHF. Full variable domain (outside the CDR3, taken from reference TRBV5-8 and TRBJ1-6): EAGVTQSPTHLIKTRGQQATLRCSPISGHTSVYWYQQALGLGLQFLLWYDEGEERNRGNFPPRFSGRQFPNYSSELNVNALELEDSALYLCASSLAGGWNSPLHFGNGTRLTVT.

The CDR3 protein is CASSLGQRNTIYF. Here the CDR3 DNA reads TGCGCCAGCAGCCTGGGACAGAGAAACACCATATATTTT. V and J are TRBV5-1 and TRBJ1-3; 7 nucleotides line up with TRBD1. The CDR3 is 13 residues long. The germline V gene has CDR1 SGHRS and CDR2 YFSETQ. Unmatched junction bases numbered 3, after V lost 4 bases and J lost 5 bases.